The present TCR beta chain was sequenced within a study of blood T cell repertoires in COVID-19. As for the study in general: T cells, B-cell-depleted T cells, or PBMCs provided the cDNA or gDNA that served as material.

Trimming cost V 5 bases and J 6 bases, with 11 bases left between them. This CDR3 contains 13 residues. From germline, CDR1 is MNHEY and CDR2 SVGEGT. In the authors' methods: Amplified reference gene primers provided the basis for estimating nucleated cell counts. The repertoire was sequenced with immunoSEQ multiplex PCR; TCRdb's copy has only in-frame clones and lacks some. The V and J calls and the clone size are those of that table, but D and trimming were determined from the DNA. The sample consists of 380,000 or so clones, 89% of them appearing once. The sequenced sample was peripheral blood. V usage is TRBV6-2 or TRBV6-3 and J usage is TRBJ1-5; D is ambiguous. This TCR came from a man aged 35-49 years with acute or convalescent COVID-19. The CDR3 spells CASSPGFGQPQHF. The CDR3, as DNA: TGTGCCAGCAGTCCAGGATTTGGTCAGCCCCAGCATTTT.